The T cell receptor (beta chain) under discussion was sequenced for a study of sequential checkpoint blockade in melanoma. Study information: Randomization was 1:1 between first-line nivolumab→ipilimumab and ipilimumab→nivolumab. Each arm's sequence ended with maintenance nivolumab.

Unmatched junction bases numbered 5, after V lost 2 bases and J lost 6 bases. The CDR3 runs 14 residues. Germline loops: CDR1 GTSNPN, CDR2 SVGIG (reference sequence). The treatment: randomized to nivolumab then ipilimumab (arm A) or the reverse (arm B). From thawed PBMCs, live CD3+CD8+ cells negative for CD19 and CD56 were sorted. Profiled with immunoSEQ multiplex PCR; TCRdb holds only in-frame clones, not every one. The sample carries under 20,000 clones, around 80% recorded once. The TCR comes from a human donor with melanoma. The chain has TRBV30 and TRBJ1-5; TRBD1 matches 9 bases. This material consisted of CD8+ T cells sorted from blood (inferred from file names), taken from a patient given nivolumab and ipilimumab in sequence. DNA of the CDR3: TGTGCCTGGAGTAGGGACAGGGAGGCTCAGCCCCAGCATTTT. It specifies CAWSRDREAQPQHF.